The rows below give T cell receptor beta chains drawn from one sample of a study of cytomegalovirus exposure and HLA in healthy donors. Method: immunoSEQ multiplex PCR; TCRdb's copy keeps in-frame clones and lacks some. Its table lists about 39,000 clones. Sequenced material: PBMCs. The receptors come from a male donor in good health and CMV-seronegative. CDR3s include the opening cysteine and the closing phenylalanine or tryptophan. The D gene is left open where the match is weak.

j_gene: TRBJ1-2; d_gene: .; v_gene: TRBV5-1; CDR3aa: CASSPSRGRDGYTF; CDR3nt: TGCGCCAGCAGCCCGAGTAGGGGTAGGGATGGCTACACCTTC
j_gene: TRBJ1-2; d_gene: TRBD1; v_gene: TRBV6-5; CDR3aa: CASSLDRGKGGYTF; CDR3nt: TGTGCCAGCAGTTTGGACAGGGGAAAAGGCGGCTACACCTTC
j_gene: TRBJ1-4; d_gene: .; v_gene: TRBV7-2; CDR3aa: CASNDRTNEKLFF; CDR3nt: TGTGCCAGCAACGACAGGACAAATGAAAAACTGTTTTTT
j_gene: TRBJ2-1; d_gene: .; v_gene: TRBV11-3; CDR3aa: CASSLGQSAYNEQFF; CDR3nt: TGTGCCAGCAGCTTAGGACAGAGCGCCTACAATGAGCAGTTCTTC
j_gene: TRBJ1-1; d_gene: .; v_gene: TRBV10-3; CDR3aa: CAISESCSLGTEAFF; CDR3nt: TGTGCCATCAGTGAGTCATGCTCGCTAGGAACTGAAGCTTTCTTT
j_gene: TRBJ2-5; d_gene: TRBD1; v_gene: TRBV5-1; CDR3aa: CASSLGQGARETQYF; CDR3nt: TGCGCCAGCAGCTTGGGACAGGGGGCTCGGGAGACCCAGTACTTC
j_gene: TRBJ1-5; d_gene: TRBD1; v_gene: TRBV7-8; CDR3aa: CASSWEGQGGQPQHF; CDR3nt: TGTGCCAGCAGCTGGGAAGGACAGGGTGGTCAGCCCCAGCATTTT
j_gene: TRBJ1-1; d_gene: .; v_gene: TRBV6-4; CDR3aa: CASSSRMNIEAFF; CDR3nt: TGTGCCAGCAGTTCCCGTATGAACATTGAAGCTTTCTTT
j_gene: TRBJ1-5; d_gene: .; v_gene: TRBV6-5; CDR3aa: CASSYDRGEPQHF; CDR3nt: TGTGCCAGCAGTTACGATCGGGGTGAGCCCCAGCATTTT
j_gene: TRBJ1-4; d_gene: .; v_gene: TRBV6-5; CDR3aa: CASSWTVNEKLFF; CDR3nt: TGTGCCAGCAGTTGGACAGTTAATGAAAAACTGTTTTTT
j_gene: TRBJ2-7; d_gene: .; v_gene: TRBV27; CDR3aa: CASSDRAGMAYEQYF; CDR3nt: TGTGCCAGCAGTGACCGCGCAGGTATGGCCTACGAGCAGTACTTC
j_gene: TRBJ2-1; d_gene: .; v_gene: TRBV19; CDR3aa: CASSSRDNSYNEQFF; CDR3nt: TGTGCCAGTAGTAGCCGGGACAACTCCTACAATGAGCAGTTCTTC
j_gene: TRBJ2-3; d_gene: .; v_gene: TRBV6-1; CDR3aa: CASSATGPSTDTQYF; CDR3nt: TGTGCCAGCAGTGCAACAGGGCCAAGCACAGATACGCAGTATTTT
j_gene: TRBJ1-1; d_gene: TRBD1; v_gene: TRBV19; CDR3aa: CASTGGNTEAFF; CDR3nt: TGTGCCAGTACAGGGGGGAACACTGAAGCTTTCTTT
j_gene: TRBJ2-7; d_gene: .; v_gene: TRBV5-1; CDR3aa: CASSRGQSSYEQYF; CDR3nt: TGCGCCAGCAGCCGAGGACAGAGCTCCTACGAGCAGTACTTC
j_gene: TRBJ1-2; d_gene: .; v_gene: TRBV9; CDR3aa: CASSVAGVGGYTF; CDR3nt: TGTGCCAGCAGCGTAGCAGGGGTAGGAGGCTACACCTTC
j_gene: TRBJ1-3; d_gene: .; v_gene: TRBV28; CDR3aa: CASSSAPGHVGNTIYF; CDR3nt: TGTGCCAGCAGCTCCGCTCCGGGACATGTTGGAAACACCATATATTTT
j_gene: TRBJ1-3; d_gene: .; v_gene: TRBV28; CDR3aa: CASSSTSVSGNTIYF; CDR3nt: TGTGCCAGCAGTTCCACTTCCGTCTCTGGAAACACCATATATTTT
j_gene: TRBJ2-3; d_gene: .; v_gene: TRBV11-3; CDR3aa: CASSSGSEIGTQYF; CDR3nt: TGTGCCAGCAGCTCGGGATCTGAGATAGGTACGCAGTATTTT
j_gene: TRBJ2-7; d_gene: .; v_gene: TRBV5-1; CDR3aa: CASSLDGTRYEQYF; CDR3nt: TGCGCCAGCAGCTTGGATGGGACACGATACGAGCAGTACTTC
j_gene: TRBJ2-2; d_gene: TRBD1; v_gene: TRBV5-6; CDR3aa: CASSSPGQNPTGELFF; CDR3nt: TGTGCCAGCAGCTCCCCGGGACAGAACCCCACCGGGGAGCTGTTTTTT
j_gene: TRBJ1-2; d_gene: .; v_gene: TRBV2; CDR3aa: CASRLDIHGYTF; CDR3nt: TGTGCCAGCAGATTGGACATTCATGGCTACACCTTC
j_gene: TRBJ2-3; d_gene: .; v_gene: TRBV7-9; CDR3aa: CASTFNSRQNTQYF; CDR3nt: TGTGCCAGCACCTTTAATAGCCGTCAAAATACGCAGTATTTT
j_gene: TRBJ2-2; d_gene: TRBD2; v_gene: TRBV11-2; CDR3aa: CASSFKRGYTGELFF; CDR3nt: TGTGCCAGCAGCTTTAAGCGGGGGTACACCGGGGAGCTGTTTTTT
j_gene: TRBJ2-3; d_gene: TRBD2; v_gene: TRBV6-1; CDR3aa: CAPSEALAGGPSTDTQYF; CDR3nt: TGTGCCCCCAGTGAAGCCCTAGCGGGGGGGCCAAGCACAGATACGCAGTATTTT
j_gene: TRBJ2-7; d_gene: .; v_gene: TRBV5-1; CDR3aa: CASSRGQSAYEQYF; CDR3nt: TGCGCCAGCAGCCGAGGACAGAGCGCCTACGAGCAGTACTTC
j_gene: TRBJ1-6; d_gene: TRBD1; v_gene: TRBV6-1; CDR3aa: CASSEIRGQSPLHF; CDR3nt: TGTGCCAGCAGTGAAATCAGGGGGCAATCACCCCTCCACTTT
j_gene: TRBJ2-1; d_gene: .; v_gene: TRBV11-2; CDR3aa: CASSLGDFNEQFF; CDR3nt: TGTGCCAGCAGCTTAGGGGACTTTAATGAGCAGTTCTTC
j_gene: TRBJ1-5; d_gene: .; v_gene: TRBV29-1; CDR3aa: CSVRGGPGNQPQHF; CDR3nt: TGCAGCGTCCGCGGGGGGCCAGGCAATCAGCCCCAGCATTTT
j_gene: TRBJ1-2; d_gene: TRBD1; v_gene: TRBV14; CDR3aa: CASSARQGKDYGYTF; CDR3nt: TGTGCCAGCAGCGCACGACAGGGGAAGGACTATGGCTACACCTTC
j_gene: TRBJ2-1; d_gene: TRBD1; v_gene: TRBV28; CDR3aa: CASSPGTGVWDEQFF; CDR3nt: TGTGCCAGCAGCCCCGGGACAGGGGTATGGGATGAGCAGTTCTTC
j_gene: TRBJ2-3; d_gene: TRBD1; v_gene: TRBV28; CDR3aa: CASRDRGTDTQYF; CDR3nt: TGTGCCAGTAGGGACAGGGGCACAGATACGCAGTATTTT
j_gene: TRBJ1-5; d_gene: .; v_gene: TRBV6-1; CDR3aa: CASTLGPANQPQHF; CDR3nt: TGTGCCAGCACCCTTGGGCCGGCAAATCAGCCCCAGCATTTT
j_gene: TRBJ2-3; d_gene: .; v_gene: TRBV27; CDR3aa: CASTTPNRDTQYF; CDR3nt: TGTGCCAGCACCACCCCTAACCGGGATACGCAGTATTTT
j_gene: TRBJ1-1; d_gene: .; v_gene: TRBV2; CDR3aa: CASSEATENRSGPEAFF; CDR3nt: TGTGCCAGCAGTGAAGCAACAGAAAACAGGTCCGGCCCTGAAGCTTTCTTT
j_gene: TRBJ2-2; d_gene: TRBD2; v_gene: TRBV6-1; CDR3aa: CASSEFTSGVNTGELFF; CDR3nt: TGTGCCAGCAGTGAGTTTACTAGCGGGGTAAACACCGGGGAGCTGTTTTTT
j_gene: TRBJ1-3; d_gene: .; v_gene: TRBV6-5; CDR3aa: CASGGGISGNTIYF; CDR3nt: TGTGCCAGTGGGGGGGGGATCTCTGGAAACACCATATATTTT
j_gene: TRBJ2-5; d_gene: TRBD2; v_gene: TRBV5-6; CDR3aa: CASSLGGGPQETQYF; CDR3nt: TGTGCCAGCAGCTTGGGCGGGGGGCCTCAGGAGACCCAGTACTTC
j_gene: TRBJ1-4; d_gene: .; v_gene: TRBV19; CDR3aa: CASSSGRDEKLFF; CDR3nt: TGTGCCAGTAGTTCAGGGCGAGATGAAAAACTGTTTTTT
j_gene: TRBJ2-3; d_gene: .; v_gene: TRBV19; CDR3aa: CASSGQALLTDTQYF; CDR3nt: TGTGCCAGTAGTGGGCAGGCCCTCCTCACAGATACGCAGTATTTT
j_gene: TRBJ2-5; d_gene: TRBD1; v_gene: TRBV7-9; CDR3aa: CASSLKPGTGQETQYF; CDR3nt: TGTGCCAGCAGCCTAAAACCCGGGACAGGTCAAGAGACCCAGTACTTC
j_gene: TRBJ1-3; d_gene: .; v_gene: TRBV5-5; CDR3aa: CASSSFSGNTIYF; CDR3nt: TGTGCCAGCAGCTCGTTCTCTGGAAACACCATATATTTT
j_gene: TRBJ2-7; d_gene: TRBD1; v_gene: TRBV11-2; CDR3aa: CASRAWGRGLGEQYF; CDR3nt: TGCGCCAGCAGGGCCTGGGGCAGGGGGCTCGGCGAGCAGTACTTC
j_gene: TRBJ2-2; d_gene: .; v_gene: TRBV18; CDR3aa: CASSPPGNTGELFF; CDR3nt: TGTGCCAGCTCACCTCCAGGGAACACCGGGGAGCTGTTTTTT